The source of this TCR beta chain is a study of cytomegalovirus exposure and HLA in healthy donors (dated by TCRdb to about 2017). Notes on the research overall: In an earlier analysis of 550 to 750 of the donors, approximately 260 Gb of sequence data and 90 million to 120 million unique TCR beta sequences from 180 million or so T cells were reported. An earlier analysis of a few hundred of the donors applied high-throughput TCR beta sequencing to assess whether each TCR beta V gene segment acted as functional or pseudogenic. Every discovery cohort repertoire had been produced on one sequencing platform. The study was designed to test whether signatures of past pathogen exposure could be identified by cataloging public T cell receptors. The study used immunosequencing to profile the T cell repertoires of several hundred subjects and linked those repertoires to cytomegalovirus serostatus. Rather than using new phenotypic data, the later analysis identified candidate immune exposures from TCR beta sequences and from how often those sequences occurred across donors. Among roughly 400 genotyped donors of the cohort, an average of about 240,000 unique TCR beta nucleotide sequences were sequenced per donor, 15% to 20% of them non-productive. To predict cytomegalovirus infection status, the study brought together high-throughput TCR immunosequencing, statistical association of individual TCRs with disease status, and machine learning. About 280 gigabases of sequencing data and 70 million to 100 million unique TCR sequences made up an early release that covered under 750 HLA-typed donors. The number of typed donors differed by locus: 629-630 for A, B, C, DRB1 and DQB1; 500 to 550 for DQA1; some 590 for DPA1; and roughly 450 for DPB1. Of the 300 to 500 genotyped donors, over 80% were placed in the genetic ancestry cluster associated with self-reported Caucasian donors. Along with the 666-subject first cohort, a separate validation cohort of over a hundred different subjects was used. A later analysis re-analyzed previously published TCR beta repertoires from 500 to 700 donors and added high-resolution HLA genotyping to study TCR occurrence patterns. HLA typing covered class I and class II loci at four-digit resolution. About five DR-DQ haplotypes were treated as single units for association and clustering because of strong linkage in the cohort. In a later genetic analysis, genome-wide SNP genotypes for about three fifths of the roughly 670 donors were used, and that subset was treated as a discovery cohort. Alongside the repertoire data, information on donor age, sex, ethnicity and CMV serostatus was compiled.

From the cysteine through the phenylalanine, the CDR3 covers 13 amino acids. Of the read, only the CDR3 DNA is kept; its 39 bases are in frame from base 1. The germline V gene (reference sequence) sets CDR1 to GTSNPN and CDR2 to SVGIG. Unmatched junction bases come to 5, with V trimmed by 3 bases and J by 6 bases. The investigation overall reported the following: In an earlier analysis of some 550 of the donors, most TCR beta V segments were observed in productive rearrangements about 87% or about 30% of the time, broadly matching IMGT annotations. A cluster of highly shared sequence variants was judged likely to be a technical artifact of the sequencing pipeline. HLA typing was unavailable for some donors at each locus, so association tests used only the typed subset. Correlated functional status among segregating V segments might reflect linkage disequilibrium, but an unknown experimental factor could not be ruled out. Because counts were too low, approximately 18 rarely observed V segments, including chromosome 9 orphons, were excluded from the earlier analysis of around 640 of the donors. Most TCR sequences were seen in very few donors, while some public TCRs were found in many individuals. Assigning TCR associations to individual alleles was difficult when HLA alleles, especially DR and DQ, strongly co-occurred. The 87-base-pair reads could not distinguish some IMGT-functional V segments, including TRBV6-2 and TRBV6-3, so those segments were excluded. According to the authors, the approach could potentially be generalized to other disease states and immunological phenotypes. Three of the identified cytomegalovirus-associated TCR beta chains were confirmed in vitro to be specific for cytomegalovirus antigens. A later analysis reported that several top co-occurrence clusters appeared linked to parvovirus B19, influenza, CMV and Epstein-Barr virus. The cohort was sequenced for TCR beta chains only, and without alpha or paired-chain data the features that could be detected were limited. In a later analysis, HLA-associated TCR beta chains were found to be more clonally expanded and to have lower generation probabilities than equally common non-associated chains. A further reported finding was that TCR beta sequences accurately predicted the HLA-A and HLA-B alleles for most subjects in the first cohort. Roughly uniform sequencing depth across donors was assumed in presence/absence analyses, although this assumption may not hold. The classifier was reported to diagnose cytomegalovirus status with high specificity and sensitivity in both the original and validation cohorts. Immune exposure information for the cohort was limited to CMV serostatus. A later analysis found that TCR association rates varied across HLA loci, with DRB1 alleles showing the most associated TCRs and HLA-C alleles the fewest. At a false discovery rate of 0.05, a later analysis linked about 16,000 TCR beta sequences to specific HLA alleles. An association between a missense DCLRE1C variant and V-gene and J-gene trimming of TCR beta chains was found in a later genetic analysis and replicated in an independent cohort. In a later analysis, most CMV-associated TCR beta chains were found to appear HLA-restricted, with HLA associations seemingly driven largely by CMV exposure. A total of roughly 160 TCR beta chains were listed by the study as associated with cytomegalovirus. In a later genetic analysis, fewer N-insertions in productive TCRs were reported among donors in an Asian-associated ancestry cluster than the approximately 710-donor mean.

Concerning this clone itself: The antigen it binds to is not known. Per-base quality was not reported, and no clone a single base away is much larger than it.

Libraries were prepared through the immunoSEQ multiplex PCR assay. The multiplex PCR relied on a mix of 60 forward primers for TCR Vbeta segments and 13 reverse primers for TCR Jbeta segments. Amplification of the CDR3 region of rearranged TCR beta genes was performed with a multiplex PCR assay on genomic DNA. On the Illumina HiSeq System, the amplified TCR beta libraries were sequenced as 87-base-pair reads. The source study handled its data this way. A later analysis counted about 80 million unique TCR beta chains across the 550 to 750 repertoires, and roughly 9.9 million of these chains were shared by at least two donors. Raw reads were error-corrected and collapsed into unique sequences with a nearest-neighbor algorithm that merged closely related sequences to remove PCR and sequencing errors. V, D and J gene segments were assigned by aligning CDR3 sequences to IMGT reference sequences. For a sequence to be retained, a match of at least six nucleotides to both a V gene segment and a J gene segment was required. Rearrangements were called productive when the CDR3 lacked stop codons and stayed in frame with V and J; all others were non-productive. Following IMGT convention, CDR3 was defined as the stretch from the second conserved V-encoded cysteine to the conserved J-encoded phenylalanine. In an earlier analysis of 500 to 650 of the donors, sequences lacking an unambiguous match to a single V gene segment were excluded. In an earlier analysis of about 590 of the donors, a V segment was called functional when productive rearrangements were above 56.7%, and segregating when the standard deviation between donors exceeded 5%. A statistical classification framework was built for diagnosing cytomegalovirus status from the catalog of TCR beta chain sequences. In a later analysis, V and J genes were assigned by comparing TCR nucleotide sequences against IMGT/GENE-DB human TR gene sequences. The TCRdist pipeline was used in a later analysis to assign CDR3 sequences and most-parsimonious VDJ recombination scenarios. In a later analysis, each TCR beta chain was defined by its CDR3 amino acid sequence together with its V-gene family, and reads without a unique V-gene family were excluded. In a later analysis, 450 to 600 highly shared, low-generation-probability nucleotide sequences were removed to address suspected cross-contamination and a sequencing artifact. A later analysis calculated a clonal expansion index for each public chain from normalized within-repertoire ranks of inferred template counts. In a later analysis, generation probabilities were computed with a VDJ recombination model fitted to out-of-frame rearrangements, and the resulting probabilities were checked against IGoR. A later analysis scored TCR-TCR, TCR-HLA and TCR-CMV co-occurrence with hypergeometric tests, applying a repertoire-size bias correction to TCR pairs. False discovery rates were estimated in a later analysis by permuting HLA or CMV assignments 20 times. A later analysis grouped co-occurring TCRs with DBSCAN, adding TCRdist sequence similarity when clustering within HLA-allele-positive subsets. For co-occurrence clustering, repertoires with fewer than 30,000 or more than 120,000 public chains were excluded, along with about five repertoires with anomalous nucleotide sharing. TCRdb retrieved this table from immuneACCESS and kept in-frame rearrangements only. Not all clones are present; in checked studies, unresolved V genes account for under half, and no reason is known for the remainder. V, J and clone size reflect that table, while D and trimming were determined from the DNA. Counted in this sample were roughly 190,000 clones; about 90% of them appeared once. The leading ten clones occupy 1% to 1.4% of the sample.

In total, roughly 710 healthy bone marrow donors made up the cohort. Cohort members were all nominally healthy when sampled, although unrecorded immune exposures were likely present. The donor was CMV seronegative and was included in the group of a few hundred seronegative cohort members. A peripheral blood sample was collected from each donor, and TCR beta sequencing was performed on peripheral blood mononuclear cells. Genomic DNA was extracted from the blood cell samples with the Qiagen DNeasy Blood Extraction Kit. The rearrangement joined TRBV30 to TRBJ1-3; 7 bases in the junction line up with TRBD1. The sequencing sample was made of PBMCs. This TCR was sampled from a boy aged 2 to 10 in good health and CMV-seronegative. The CDR3 loop reads CAWRGGGLNTIYF. The DNA is as follows: TGTGCCTGGAGAGGAGGGGGCTTAAACACCATATATTTT.